A selection of T cell receptor beta chains follows, all from one sample in a study of blood T cell repertoires in COVID-19. The method was immunoSEQ multiplex PCR; TCRdb's version includes in-frame clones alone and lacks a portion of them. The data contain under 200,000 clones, over 70% of them singletons. The sample taken for sequencing was peripheral blood. All receptors come from a man between 65 and 85 years old with acute or convalescent COVID-19. The CDR3 runs from the conserved cysteine through the conserved F or W. A D gene is named only where the DNA matches it firmly. Rows may omit the clone size; those that give it use once, few, many or a size class.

CDR3 length	J gene	clone size	V gene	D gene	CDR3 protein	CDR3 DNA
15	TRBJ2-7	-	TRBV27	TRBD1	CASSLIGQGAREQYF	TGTGCCAGCAGTTTAATAGGCCAGGGGGCGAGGGAGCAGTACTTC
16	TRBJ2-5	-	TRBV5-1	TRBD1	CASSLGHGTGQETQYF	TGCGCCAGCAGCTTGGGACATGGGACAGGGCAAGAGACCCAGTACTTC
14	TRBJ1-5	-	TRBV29-1	TRBD1	CSVRVQGGNQPQHF	TGCAGCGTCAGGGTACAGGGGGGGAATCAGCCCCAGCATTTT
17	TRBJ2-7	-	TRBV25-1	TRBD1	CASSEFAVGTGSHEQYF	TGTGCCAGCAGTGAATTTGCAGTGGGGACAGGGTCCCACGAGCAGTACTTC
16	TRBJ2-5	-	TRBV5-5	-	CASSLEGRGAEETQYF	TGTGCCAGCAGCTTGGAAGGCAGGGGGGCAGAAGAGACCCAGTACTTC
15	TRBJ1-2	-	TRBV19	-	CASSPGPGGNYGYTF	TGTGCCAGTAGCCCGGGACCCGGAGGGAACTATGGCTACACCTTC
13	TRBJ2-1	-	TRBV27	-	CASSWATYNEQFF	TGTGCCAGCAGTTGGGCGACCTACAATGAGCAGTTCTTC
13	TRBJ2-5	few	TRBV7-3	TRBD1	CASSLDREWAQYF	TGTGCCAGCAGCTTAGACAGGGAATGGGCCCAGTACTTC
16	TRBJ2-7	once	TRBV27	TRBD2	CASSLLGTSSSYEQYF	TGTGCCAGCAGTTTATTGGGGACTAGCAGTTCCTACGAGCAGTACTTC
13	TRBJ1-2	-	TRBV12-3/TRBV12-4	-	CASKGDPDYGYTF	TGTGCCAGCAAGGGGGACCCCGACTATGGCTACACCTTC
13	TRBJ1-5	-	TRBV9	-	CASSVADNQPQHF	TGTGCCAGCAGCGTTGCAGATAATCAGCCCCAGCATTTT
14	TRBJ2-7	few	TRBV7-2	-	CASSNRVSSYEQYF	TGTGCCAGCAGCAACAGGGTAAGCTCCTACGAGCAGTACTTC
13	TRBJ1-3	-	TRBV11-3	-	CASPVVPGNTIYF	TGTGCCAGCCCCGTAGTCCCCGGAAACACCATATATTTT
14	TRBJ1-1	-	TRBV7-2	-	CASTGRDMNTEAFF	TGTGCCAGCACGGGCAGGGACATGAACACTGAAGCTTTCTTT
16	TRBJ2-3	-	TRBV28	TRBD1	CASTQPDGPQGDTQYF	TGTGCCAGCACTCAACCCGACGGACCACAGGGGGATACGCAGTATTTT
15	TRBJ2-1	-	TRBV6-4	-	CASRATPQSWNEQFF	TGTGCCAGCAGAGCAACTCCCCAATCTTGGAATGAGCAGTTCTTC
15	TRBJ1-4	-	TRBV19	-	CASSIDPQGIAKLFF	TGTGCCAGTAGTATAGATCCACAGGGTATAGCAAAACTGTTTTTT
14	TRBJ1-2	-	TRBV2	-	CASSADRNNYGYTF	TGTGCCAGCAGTGCGGACAGAAATAACTATGGCTACACCTTC
15	TRBJ1-2	once	TRBV7-2	-	CASSLVRGTNYGYTF	TGTGCCAGCAGCTTAGTTCGGGGGACTAACTATGGCTACACCTTC
16	TRBJ2-3	-	TRBV6-1	TRBD2	CASRETGLAGGDTQYF	TGTGCCAGCAGAGAAACGGGACTAGCGGGAGGGGATACGCAGTATTTT
14	TRBJ1-2	-	TRBV28	TRBD1	CASSSTGVNYGYTF	TGTGCCAGCAGCTCGACAGGGGTGAACTATGGCTACACCTTC
17	TRBJ1-1	once	TRBV2	TRBD1	CASSEALRTGLKSGAFF	TGTGCCAGCAGTGAAGCGCTGAGGACAGGCCTGAAGAGTGGAGCTTTCTTT
11	TRBJ2-1	-	TRBV11-2	-	CASSQRAEQFF	TGTGCCAGCAGCCAGAGGGCTGAGCAGTTCTTC
14	TRBJ1-2	many	TRBV10-3	-	CAITPLQGNYGYTF	TGTGCCATCACGCCCTTACAGGGAAACTATGGCTACACCTTC
13	TRBJ1-6	-	TRBV19	TRBD1	CASSDRGNSPLHF	TGTGCCAGTAGTGACAGGGGAAATTCACCCCTCCACTTT
17	TRBJ1-5	few	TRBV5-1	TRBD1	CASSPYPTGQSNQPQHF	TGCGCCAGCAGCCCCTACCCGACAGGGCAGAGCAATCAGCCCCAGCATTTT
13	TRBJ2-7	-	TRBV12-3/TRBV12-4	-	CASSFDSSYEQYF	TGTGCCAGCAGTTTTGACAGCTCCTACGAGCAGTACTTC
14	TRBJ1-2	-	TRBV5-4	-	CASSLPDGNYGYTF	TGTGCCAGCAGCCTTCCCGACGGGAACTATGGCTACACCTTC
13	TRBJ2-7	-	TRBV15	TRBD1	CATRGTGAYEQYF	TGTGCCACCCGGGGGACAGGGGCGTACGAGCAGTACTTC
15	TRBJ1-2	-	TRBV7-2	-	CASSPGQLTNYGYTF	TGTGCCAGCAGCCCAGGACAGCTAACCAACTATGGCTACACCTTC
14	TRBJ2-7	-	TRBV7-2	TRBD1	CASSFPGQSYEQYF	TGTGCCAGCAGCTTTCCGGGACAGTCCTACGAGCAGTACTTC
15	TRBJ2-2	few	TRBV5-1	-	CASTRGDSNTGELFF	TGCGCCAGCACCCGAGGGGACTCTAACACCGGGGAGCTGTTTTTT
14	TRBJ2-7	few	TRBV4-3	-	CASSQDSRLGEQYF	TGCGCCAGCAGCCAAGATAGCCGTCTGGGCGAGCAGTACTTC
14	TRBJ1-3	-	TRBV11-2	-	CASSLLGPGNTIYF	TGTGCCAGCAGCTTATTGGGGCCTGGAAACACCATATATTTT
16	TRBJ2-1	few	TRBV15	TRBD1	CATSRDLGQGAGEQFF	TGTGCCACCAGCAGAGATCTGGGACAGGGGGCAGGTGAGCAGTTCTTC
19	TRBJ2-2	-	TRBV7-8	TRBD2	CASSLGVQRGRLNTGELFF	TGTGCCAGCAGCTTAGGAGTGCAGCGGGGGAGACTTAACACCGGGGAGCTGTTTTTT
14	TRBJ1-2	-	TRBV15	-	CATSVGGGNYGYTF	TGTGCCACCAGCGTGGGCGGGGGGAACTATGGCTACACCTTC
14	TRBJ2-7	-	TRBV6-1	-	CASSEGSTNLEQYF	TGTGCCAGCAGTGAAGGTAGCACAAATTTAGAGCAGTACTTC
13	TRBJ2-1	-	TRBV9	-	CASSPSGDNEQFF	TGTGCCAGCAGCCCCTCCGGGGACAATGAGCAGTTCTTC
14	TRBJ1-1	once	TRBV5-1	-	CASSLDSQNTEAFF	TGCGCCAGCAGCTTGGACAGCCAGAACACTGAAGCTTTCTTT
15	TRBJ2-5	once	TRBV18	TRBD2	CASSPPSGGAQTQYF	TGTGCCAGCTCGCCCCCTAGCGGGGGGGCGCAGACCCAGTACTTC
13	TRBJ1-2	-	TRBV5-8	TRBD1	CASSDRGYYGYTF	TGTGCCAGTTCGGACAGGGGGTACTATGGCTACACCTTC
13	TRBJ2-7	-	TRBV10-2	-	CASSATPHYEQYF	TGCGCCAGCAGTGCGACACCCCACTACGAGCAGTACTTC
15	TRBJ1-1	-	TRBV19	TRBD1	CASIDRGLSRTEAFF	TGTGCCAGTATAGACAGGGGGCTAAGTCGAACTGAAGCTTTCTTT
15	TRBJ2-1	-	TRBV5-1	TRBD2	CASSFASGGRNEQFF	TGCGCCAGCAGCTTCGCTAGCGGGGGGCGCAATGAGCAGTTCTTC